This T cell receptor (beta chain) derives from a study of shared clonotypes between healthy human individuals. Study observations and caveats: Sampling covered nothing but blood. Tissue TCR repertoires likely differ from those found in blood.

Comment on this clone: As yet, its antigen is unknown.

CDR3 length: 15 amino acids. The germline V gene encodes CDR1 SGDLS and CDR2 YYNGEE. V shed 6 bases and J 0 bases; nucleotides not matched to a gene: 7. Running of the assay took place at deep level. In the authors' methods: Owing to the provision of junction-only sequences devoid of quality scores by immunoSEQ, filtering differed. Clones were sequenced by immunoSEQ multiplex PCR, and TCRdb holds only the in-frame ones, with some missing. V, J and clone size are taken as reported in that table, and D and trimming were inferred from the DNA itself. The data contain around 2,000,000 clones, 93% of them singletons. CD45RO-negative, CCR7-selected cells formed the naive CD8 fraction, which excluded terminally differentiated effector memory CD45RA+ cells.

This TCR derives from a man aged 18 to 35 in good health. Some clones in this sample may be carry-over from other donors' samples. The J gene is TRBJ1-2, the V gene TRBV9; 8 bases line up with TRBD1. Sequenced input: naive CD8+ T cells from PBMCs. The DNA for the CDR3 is TGTGCCAGCACCCCGGGACAGGAATCTAACTATGGCTACACCTTC. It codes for CASTPGQESNYGYTF. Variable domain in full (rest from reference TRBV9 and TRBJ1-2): DSGVTQTPKHLITATGQRVTLRCSPRSGDLSVYWYQQSLDQGLQFLIQYYNGEERAKGNILERFSAQQFPDLHSELNLSSLELGDSALYFCASTPGQESNYGYTFGSGTRLTVV.